This T cell receptor (beta chain) emerged from a study of blood T cells in healthy people across ages. Turning to the study itself: Template switching picked up about one barcoded beta molecule for each two T cells.

A second PCR of roughly 7 to 11 cycles used a sample-barcoded 5' primer and a J-beta primer mix. TCRdb recomputed calls from the 5' RACE reads with MiXCR, one row per CDR3 protein. The sample yields a few hundred thousand distinct CDR3 sequences, over 25% seen once. This CDR3 is 15 amino acids long. This sample also belongs to another study, concerning T cells of mothers and their children. That publication notes: cDNA was synthesized from all extracted RNA at roughly 1.6 ug per reaction.

The rearrangement links TRBV21-1 to TRBJ1-2; the table's D call, TRBD1, was not checked against the DNA. TRBV21-1 represents a pseudogene. The receptor was isolated from a boy aged 2 to 9 in good health. The specimen sequenced was blood. CDR3 sequence (DNA): TGTGCCAGCAGTCAGGGGCGGCTTGGCTATAATGGCTACACCTTC. The encoded protein is CASSQGRLGYNGYTF.